These 13 T cell receptor beta chains share one sample of origin, sequenced in a study of blood T cell repertoires in COVID-19. Sequencing used immunoSEQ multiplex PCR; TCRdb keeps in-frame clones, though not all of them. The sample has approximately 290,000 clones; roughly nine tenths are singletons. Sequences were obtained from peripheral blood. Every receptor here comes from a young woman with COVID-19, enrolled during active disease.

This chain joins TRBV27 and TRBJ1-1; D gene unclear. Germline V gives CDR1 MNHEY, CDR2 SMNVEV (reference sequence). The CDR3 runs to 13 residues. With 4 bases removed from V and 1 base from J, the gap between germline ends came to 7 bases. Here the CDR3 reads CASSWSGNTEAFF. The CDR3 DNA sequence: TGTGCCAGCAGTTGGTCCGGGAACACTGAAGCTTTCTTT.

The chain couples TRBV28 to TRBJ2-2, with 7 bases identical to TRBD2. The germline V gene encodes CDR1 MDHEN and CDR2 SYDVKM. The CDR3 length is 15 residues. The V segment lost 6 bases and the J segment 5 bases; nucleotides outside the gene matches: 9. The CDR3 DNA follows: TGTGCCAGCAGCTCAGGACTAGTTGGAACCGGGGAGCTGTTTTTT. It specifies CASSSGLVGTGELFF.

J is TRBJ1-2 and V is TRBV28; 9 bases align to TRBD1. Germline CDR1 MDHEN, CDR2 SYDVKM. V shed 4 bases, J shed 0 bases, and the junction held 3 bases outside the gene matches. The CDR3 length is 15 residues. CDR3 loop: CASSSGQGPNYGYTF. The CDR3 DNA follows: TGTGCCAGCAGTTCGGGACAGGGCCCTAACTATGGCTACACCTTC.

This chain links TRBV9 with TRBJ2-1, with 8 bases matching TRBD1. The germline CDR1 and CDR2 sequences are SGDLS and YYNGEE. The CDR3 is made up of 14 amino acids. V shed 3 bases, J shed 7 bases, and the junction held 6 bases outside the gene matches. The CDR3 loop is CASSGWTGRNEQFF. The CDR3 bases are TGTGCCAGCAGCGGATGGACAGGGAGGAATGAGCAGTTCTTC.

This rearrangement joins TRBV6-5 to TRBJ1-1; 12 bases match TRBD1. This CDR3 contains 13 residues. Germline CDR1 MNHEY, CDR2 SVGAGI. V shed 6 bases, J shed 5 bases, and the junction held 1 base outside the gene matches. The CDR3 bases are TGTGCCAGCAGGGGACAGGGGGCAACTGAAGCTTTCTTT. The encoded protein is CASRGQGATEAFF.

This chain joins TRBV7-9 and TRBJ1-1; 8 bases match TRBD1. Trimming at V came to 6 bases and at J to 2 bases, leaving 5 bases not matched to a gene. This CDR3 region has 14 residues. Per germline, CDR1 SEHNR and CDR2 FQNEAQ (reference sequence). The DNA for the CDR3 is TGTGCCAGCAGTTACTCAGGGGGCAACACTGAAGCTTTCTTT. Encoded protein: CASSYSGGNTEAFF.

The V call is TRBV6-5, the J call TRBJ1-1, with a weak D call TRBD1 (5 bases). Trimming left V 9 bases short and J 0 bases short, with 11 bases between. The CDR3 sequence is 13 residues long. Germline CDR1 MNHEY, CDR2 SVGAGI. The CDR3: CASRDRLNTEAFF. In DNA form, the CDR3 reads TGTGCCAGTAGAGACAGACTGAACACTGAAGCTTTCTTT.

The CDR3 protein is CASSYSISGGNTIYF. CDR3 DNA: TGTGCCAGCAGTTACTCGATATCCGGGGGAAACACCATATATTTT. The chain recombines TRBV6-6 with TRBJ1-3; D is undetermined. The CDR3 spans 15 residues. Germline loops: CDR1 MNHNY, CDR2 SVGAGI (reference sequence). Between the trimmed V and J ends, which lost 0 bases and 4 bases, there was a span of 10 bases.

The gene calls are TRBV27 and TRBJ2-1, with 7 bases matching TRBD2. V lost 6 bases to trimming and J lost 12 bases; unmatched junction nucleotides: 5. The germline V gene encodes CDR1 MNHEY and CDR2 SMNVEV (reference sequence). The CDR3 loop spans 11 amino acids. The CDR3 DNA reads as TGTGCCAGCAGGGGTGGGGGGGTGCAGTTCTTC. Residues: CASRGGGVQFF.

The chain carries TRBV19 and TRBJ2-1; D call uncertain. The CDR3 is 13 residues long. The V and J ends lost 7 bases and 5 bases respectively, with 12 bases between them. From germline, CDR1 is LNHDA and CDR2 SQIVND (reference sequence). The CDR3 loop reads CASKPTLNNEQFF. In DNA form, the CDR3 reads TGTGCCAGTAAACCGACACTTAACAATGAGCAGTTCTTC.

This clone appeared once. The rearrangement uses TRBV9 and TRBJ2-2, with 7 bases identical to TRBD2. Germline V lookup: CDR1 SGDLS, CDR2 YYNGEE. With V trimmed by 0 bases and J by 0 bases, 11 bases remained unmatched. The CDR3 loop spans 19 amino acids. The chain's CDR3 is CASSVEFVWGGPNTGELFF. The CDR3 DNA follows: TGTGCCAGCAGCGTAGAATTCGTCTGGGGAGGGCCGAACACCGGGGAGCTGTTTTTT.

For this clone: The same CDR3 is also encoded by other DNA sequences in this sample. This sequence joins TRBV6-5 and TRBJ1-2, with D hard to call. V was trimmed by 0 bases and J by 8 bases, leaving 7 bases between them. The CDR3 spans 12 residues. Germline lookup yields CDR1 MNHEY and CDR2 SVGAGI. CDR3 nucleotides: TGTGCCAGCAGTTACTCCGCGGGGGGCTACACCTTC. Encoded protein: CASSYSAGGYTF.

The gene calls are TRBV13 and TRBJ2-3; 7 nucleotides match TRBD1. The V and J ends lost 4 bases and 5 bases, in that order; junction bases with no gene match: 6. Germline V CDR1 and CDR2: PRHDT, FYEKMQ (reference sequence). The CDR3 is made up of 14 amino acids. The CDR3 loop reads CASSWTGNEDTQYF. CDR3 coding DNA: TGTGCCAGCAGCTGGACAGGAAATGAAGATACGCAGTATTTT.